The rows below give T cell receptor beta chains drawn from one sample of a study of shared clonotypes between healthy human individuals. Repertoires were generated with immunoSEQ multiplex PCR, while TCRdb's copy carries only in-frame clones and drops some. The sample shows about 2.1 million clones, approximately 94% of them seen only once. Sequenced material: naive CD8+ T cells from PBMCs. The receptors originated from a man aged 18 to 30 in good health. Some clones in this sample may be carry-over from other donors' samples. Both conserved end residues are part of each CDR3. Each record gives: J gene, V gene, CDR3 protein.

>TRBJ2-7|TRBV10-3
CAIMVPDTSSYEQYF
>TRBJ2-1|TRBV13
CASSLVGFNEQFF
>TRBJ1-5|TRBV27
CASSLSGPINQPQHF
>TRBJ2-4|TRBV6-1
CASHRHHRDRGEYF
>TRBJ1-2|TRBV6-5
CASSYGLRSGYTF
>TRBJ2-1|TRBV7-3
CASSLIGSGSDNEQFF
>TRBJ1-3|TRBV14
CASSQGRTDKDNTIYF
>TRBJ2-1|TRBV27
CASSSGLAGFRNEQFF
>TRBJ2-7|TRBV5-1
CASSLWDTYEQYF
>TRBJ1-5|TRBV6-1
CASSSRRTYNQPQHF
>TRBJ2-2|TRBV7-9
CASSSTRLDTGELFF
>TRBJ2-1|TRBV9
CASSPNPAAPGNEQFF
>TRBJ2-1|TRBV10-3
CAIRSAAGETYNEQFF
>TRBJ2-5|TRBV7-3
CASSSGVAGPQETQYF
>TRBJ1-2|TRBV9
CASSARGTGTANYGYTF
>TRBJ1-2|TRBV7-9
CASSLAREGYGYTF
>TRBJ1-1|TRBV29-1
CSVLQGITEAFF
>TRBJ2-1|TRBV29-1
CSVDTSAGVVDEQFF
>TRBJ1-1|TRBV7-9
CASRLGREGLNTEAFF
>TRBJ2-1|TRBV13
CASSPDRGVHNEQFF
>TRBJ2-7|TRBV2
CASRWTGGTYEQYF
>TRBJ2-1|TRBV21-1
CASSKPCPRGRSYNEQFF
>TRBJ1-2|TRBV7-9
CASSPPGAGRNYGYTF
>TRBJ2-7|TRBV30
CAWRGLAYEQYF
>TRBJ2-3|TRBV6-6
CASTYGLGGDTQYF
>TRBJ2-7|TRBV27
CASSLSERYEQYF
>TRBJ2-3|TRBV9
CASSEGPSPDTQYF
>TRBJ1-4|TRBV18
CASSPSKLDYHLFF
>TRBJ2-2|TRBV28
CASSPRILAGGPAGELFF
>TRBJ2-1|TRBV29-1
CSVLGQRDNEQFF
>TRBJ1-1|TRBV18
CASSCGEGARLPNTEAFF
>TRBJ2-7|TRBV4-3
CASSPEQGAYEQYF
>TRBJ1-1|TRBV7-2
CASSLLGEGPEAFF
>TRBJ1-5|TRBV15
CATSRASGQPQHF
>TRBJ2-1|TRBV6-1
CASSEPANEQFF
>TRBJ1-5|TRBV27
CASSLSRGNQPQHF
>TRBJ1-4|TRBV4-3
CASSQGLSHEKLFF
>TRBJ1-6|TRBV30
CAWAEFRDSPLHF
>TRBJ2-7|TRBV27
CASSLSTGTVSYEQYF
>TRBJ2-1|TRBV9
CASSGPSGRSYNEQFF
>TRBJ1-2|TRBV6-1
CASSEAEFNYGYTF
>TRBJ1-1|TRBV7-9
CASSLVAKNTEAFF
>TRBJ1-2|TRBV28
CASSFQVVRGYTF
>TRBJ1-2|TRBV6-5
CASSSRTGTNYGYTF
>TRBJ2-7|TRBV28
CASSLAGLGYEQYF
>TRBJ2-7|TRBV5-6
CASLGSRVSYEQYF
>TRBJ2-3|TRBV7-9
CASSGEMEEATDTQYF
>TRBJ1-2|TRBV27
CASSLSAADYGYTF
>TRBJ1-6|TRBV4-1
CASSSSFGLGQSPLHF
>TRBJ1-1|TRBV19
CASSQDFTWTEAFF
>TRBJ1-3|TRBV5-1
CASSLGVGQPYYSGNTIYF
>TRBJ1-1|TRBV7-9
CASSRTGGEAFF
>TRBJ2-2|TRBV9
CASSVGAGGRTGELFF
>TRBJ2-3|TRBV28
CASSFRGGYTDTQYF